This T cell receptor beta chain was documented in a study of human T cells and chemical hapten exposure. Study in general: In the sensitization step, 2% DPC was placed on approximately 2 cm by approximately 2 cm of upper inner arm skin.

General observations from the study: Expanded TCRs showed more large CDR3 clusters than pre-sensitization or healthy control sets.

TCRdb processed the RACE reads anew with MiXCR; each CDR3 protein has one entry. The sample includes over 55,000 distinct CDR3 sequences, more than 9.5% of them seen just once. This sample's time point: patch test 3, about 24 weeks after DPC sensitization. The treatment denotes: therapeutic diphenylcyclopropenone sensitization with weekly scalp DPC. There are many counts of this clonotype. Its cognate antigen is unknown. The clonotype was recovered from a woman aged 45-65 years with alopecia areata. Some clones in this sample may be carry-over from other donors' samples. The specimen was whole blood, collected in connection with sensitization to the hapten diphenylcyclopropenone (DPC).

In DNA, the CDR3 is TGTGCCAGCAGCCAAGGGGACACCGCGCAAGAGACCCAGTACTTC. Translated: CASSQGDTAQETQYF. The genes are TRBV4-2 and TRBJ2-5; D might be TRBD1 (6 bases). Per the germline V gene, CDR1 is LGHNA and CDR2 is YNFKEQ. Between the trimmed V and J ends, which lost 1 base and 2 bases, there was a span of 11 bases. The CDR3 runs to 15 residues.